What follows is one TCR beta chain and its context. Its antigen remains unidentified. This entry comes from a study of graft-versus-host responses after intestinal transplantation. Overall study: After anti-thymocyte globulin induction, recipients took tacrolimus and steroids for 2 to 3 years.

This CDR3 spans 13 amino acids. Germline CDR1 is MNHNS and CDR2 is SASEGT. Trimming took 8 bases from V and 4 from J, leaving 15 bases between them. Assay used: immunoSEQ multiplex PCR; TCRdb lists only in-frame clones, some missing. The table lists around 90,000 clones, 85% to 95% of them singletons. The clonotype comes from a human donor who was the organ donor for an intestinal transplant. The chain uses TRBV6-1 and TRBJ2-7; D uncertain. The input for sequencing was unstimulated CD4+ T cells sorted from spleen or lymph node cells, taken before transplant. CDR3 region: CASSVAVLYEQYF. CDR3 sequence (DNA): TGTGCCAGCTCCGTGGCGGTTTTGTACGAGCAGTACTTC.